The next 22 T cell receptor beta chains were all read from a single sample in a study of cytomegalovirus exposure and HLA in healthy donors. Primers for the PCR totalled 60 Vbeta and 13 Jbeta. Measured with immunoSEQ multiplex PCR; TCRdb has only the in-frame clones, and not every one. The data contain 90,000 to 110,000 clones, about 83% of them singletons. Sequenced: PBMCs. These receptor sequences come from a man younger than 30 in good health and CMV-seronegative.

The chain combines TRBV7-3 with TRBJ2-7; TRBD2 aligns across 7 bases. Germline V gives CDR1 SGHTA, CDR2 FQGTGA. J lost 0 bases, V lost 5 bases, and 16 bases had no gene match. This CDR3 has 18 amino acids. Here the CDR3 reads CASSEAVGGGASSYEQYF. The CDR3 coding sequence is TGTGCCAGCAGCGAAGCGGTGGGGGGGGGTGCCTCCTCCTACGAGCAGTACTTC.

The gene calls are TRBV5-1 and TRBJ2-7; 7 bases fit TRBD1. Germline values: CDR1 SGHRS, CDR2 YFSETQ. The CDR3 totals 13 residues. The V and J ends lost 5 bases and 7 bases, in that order; junction bases with no gene match: 9. The CDR3 DNA is TGCGCCAGCAGTTTTGGGACAGTAGGGGAGCAGTACTTC. Translation gives CASSFGTVGEQYF.

V is TRBV11-2 and J is TRBJ1-3; D gene unclear. The V end was cut by 8 bases, the J end by 0 bases, with 8 bases between. There are 13 residues in the CDR3. CDR1 SGHAT and CDR2 FQNNGV come from the germline V gene. The CDR3 DNA reads TGTGCCAGCCTTGCAGGCTCTGGAAACACCATATATTTT. Translation gives CASLAGSGNTIYF.

The chain employs TRBV6-5 and TRBJ2-4; TRBD2 is a possible D gene (6 bases). CDR3 length equals 14 residues. CDR1 and CDR2 (germline): MNHEY, SVGAGI. V lost 5 bases, J lost 1 base, and 9 bases lay in between. CDR3 coding DNA: TGTGCCAGCAGTAACCGGGAGGCCAAAAACATTCAGTACTTC. Protein sequence: CASSNREAKNIQYF.

The chain carries TRBV4-2 and TRBJ2-3; D possibly corresponds to TRBD1 (6 bases). This CDR3 is 18 amino acids long. Trimming shortened V by 1 base and J by 5 bases, and 22 bases separated the two germline ends. Germline CDR1 and CDR2: LGHNA and YNFKEQ. The CDR3 reads CASSQARGHGLVKDTQYF. CDR3 in DNA: TGTGCCAGCAGCCAAGCCCGGGGACACGGGCTGGTTAAAGATACGCAGTATTTT.

CDR3: CSVALQGQPQHF. In DNA, the CDR3 is TGCAGCGTTGCACTACAGGGACAGCCCCAGCATTTT. The V call is TRBV29-1, the J call TRBJ1-5, with a weak D call TRBD1 (6 bases). CDR3 size: 12 residues. Germline lookup yields CDR1 SQVTM and CDR2 ANQGSEA. Trimming took 4 bases from V and 7 from J, leaving 11 bases between them. Combining the CDR3 with reference TRBV29-1 and TRBJ1-5 gives the whole variable domain SAVISQKPSRDICQRGTSLTIQCQVDSQVTMMFWYRQQPGQSLTLIATANQGSEATYESGFVIDKFPISRPNLTFSTLTVSNMSPEDSSIYLCSVALQGQPQHFGDGTRLSIL.

This clone turned up a few times. The DNA of the CDR3 is TGTGCCAGCAGCCATTCAGGGTCGCGTTTGAAAGCTTTCTTT. Translated, it gives CASSHSGSRLKAFF. The chain uses TRBV14 and TRBJ1-1; D perhaps matches TRBD1 (5 bases). Trimming removed 3 bases at V and 9 bases at J, with 17 bases between. In germline, CDR1 is SGHDN, CDR2 FVKESK. The CDR3 length is 14 residues. The variable domain in full, completed from reference TRBV14 and TRBJ1-1, reads EAGVTQFPSHSVIEKGQTVTLRCDPISGHDNLYWYRRVMGKEIKFLLHFVKESKQDESGMPNNRFLAERTGGTYSTLKVQPAELEDSGVYFCASSHSGSRLKAFFGQGTRLTVV.

This chain uses TRBV6-4 with TRBJ2-2; TRBD2 matches 8 bases. Germline V CDR1 and CDR2: MRHNA, SNTAGT. After removal of 5 bases from V and 3 bases from J, the junction contained 5 bases not matched to a gene. The CDR3 length is 15 residues. The CDR3 bases are TGTGCCAGCAGTATTAGCGGGACATACACCGGGGAGCTGTTTTTT. It specifies CASSISGTYTGELFF.

This chain uses TRBV27 with TRBJ2-7; 11 bases fit TRBD2. CDR1 and CDR2 from the germline V gene are MNHEY and SMNVEV (reference sequence). CDR3 length: 16 amino acids. V was pared by 5 bases and J by 3 bases, with 9 bases of the junction left unmatched. CDR3 in amino acids: CASSPLAGGLIYEQYF. CDR3 nucleotides: TGTGCCAGCAGTCCTCTAGCGGGAGGCCTCATCTACGAGCAGTACTTC.

The V and J genes are TRBV7-9 and TRBJ2-7, with 10 bases identical to TRBD1. CDR3 length: 15 amino acids. Germline-derived CDR1 and CDR2 are SEHNR and FQNEAQ (reference sequence). Trimming took 6 bases from V and 2 from J; bases not matched to a gene: 7. The CDR3 protein is CASRGGDRGPYEQYF. The CDR3 nucleotides are TGTGCCAGCAGGGGAGGGGACAGGGGTCCCTACGAGCAGTACTTC.

The rearrangement joins TRBV2 to TRBJ2-3; 7 bases align to TRBD2. Trimming at V came to 6 bases and at J to 2 bases, leaving 5 bases not matched to a gene. Per the germline V gene, CDR1 is SNHLY and CDR2 is FYNNEI. The CDR3 sequence is 14 residues long. The CDR3 coding sequence is TGTGCCAGCAGCGCGGGAGACTTCACAGATACGCAGTATTTT. It encodes CASSAGDFTDTQYF.

This clone was observed a few times. The rearrangement joins TRBV9 to TRBJ2-5; D uncertain. Trimming took 2 bases from V and 1 from J, leaving 6 bases between them. Germline-derived CDR1 and CDR2 are SGDLS and YYNGEE. The CDR3 has 13 amino acids. The CDR3 reads CASSVQAQETQYF. In DNA form, the CDR3 reads TGTGCCAGCAGCGTTCAAGCCCAAGAGACCCAGTACTTC.

The chain combines TRBV5-4 with TRBJ2-5; no firm D call. Trimming left V 7 bases short and J 4 bases short, with 11 bases between. CDR1 and CDR2 from the germline V gene are SGHNT and YYREEE (reference sequence). The CDR3 is 12 amino acids. CDR3 protein: CASGWSRETQYF. Here the CDR3 DNA reads TGTGCCAGCGGCTGGAGTCGAGAGACCCAGTACTTC.

V gene TRBV6-6 combines with J gene TRBJ1-5; D is uncertain. This CDR3 comprises 15 residues. Germline CDR1 is MNHNY and CDR2 is SVGAGI (reference sequence). Trimming shortened V by 0 bases and J by 7 bases, and 13 bases separated the two germline ends. The CDR3 nucleotides are TGTGCCAGCAGTTACTCGACCAAGACGCGGCAGCCCCAGCATTTT. It is translated as CASSYSTKTRQPQHF.

The chain carries TRBV10-1 and TRBJ2-7; 14 nucleotides agree with TRBD2. Trimming at V came to 7 bases and at J to 6 bases, leaving 8 bases not matched to a gene. Germline assignment: CDR1 WNHNN and CDR2 SYGVQD (reference sequence). The CDR3 spans 15 residues. CDR3: CASTRGLAGEGEQYF. The DNA of the CDR3 is TGCGCCAGCACTCGGGGACTAGCGGGAGAGGGCGAGCAGTACTTC.

This sequence joins TRBV28 and TRBJ1-2; unclear D gene. Trimming stripped 5 bases from V and 2 bases from J, with 15 bases between. This CDR3 region has 15 residues. CDR1 and CDR2 (germline): MDHEN, SYDVKM. The CDR3 spells CASSPSSGYNYGYTF. CDR3 nucleotide sequence: TGTGCCAGCAGTCCCTCTTCAGGATACAACTATGGCTACACCTTC.

The chain has TRBV18 and TRBJ2-2; a possible D gene is TRBD2 (6 bases). Germline CDR1 is KGHSH and CDR2 is LQKENI. The V gene lost 2 bases and the J gene lost 3 bases, with 22 bases spanning the gap. This CDR3 is built from 19 residues. The CDR3 DNA is TGTGCCAGCTCACCATCAAACTGGGCTGCGGGGAGGTACACCGGGGAGCTGTTTTTT. This encodes CASSPSNWAAGRYTGELFF.

The chain carries TRBV29-1 and TRBJ1-1, with D unresolved. In germline, CDR1 is SQVTM, CDR2 ANQGSEA. V was shortened by 3 bases and J by 8 bases, with 13 bases between the two germline ends. This CDR3 is 12 amino acids long. CDR3 sequence (DNA): TGCAGCGTTGAGAAGGAGGTGGACGAAGCTTTCTTT. It specifies CSVEKEVDEAFF.

The rearrangement uses TRBV7-9 and TRBJ2-7; 10 bases agree with TRBD2. The CDR3 contains 15 residues. J was trimmed by 3 bases and V by 1 base; bases with no gene match: 3. Germline lookup yields CDR1 SEHNR and CDR2 FQNEAQ (reference sequence). CDR3 DNA: TGTGCCAGCAGCTTAGGACTAGCGGGTTTCTACGAGCAGTACTTC. Translating gives CASSLGLAGFYEQYF.

The chain links TRBV11-2 to TRBJ1-2; no definite D call. Germline values: CDR1 SGHAT, CDR2 FQNNGV. There are 13 residues in the CDR3. Trimming took off 3 bases at V and 2 bases at J, with 7 bases between the two ends. The CDR3 DNA reads TGTGCCAGCAGCTTTGGCGGGAACTATGGCTACACCTTC. This gives the protein CASSFGGNYGYTF.

J is TRBJ1-2 and V is TRBV4-3; 8 bases agree with TRBD1. This CDR3 is built from 14 residues. The germline V gene encodes CDR1 LGHNA and CDR2 YSLEER. V dropped 4 bases and J dropped 8; count of bases not matched to a gene: 9. In DNA form, the CDR3 reads TGCGCCAGCAGCCCAATACAGGGGGTCGACGGCTACACCTTC. The encoded protein is CASSPIQGVDGYTF.

This clone has only one observation. The genes are TRBV7-9 and TRBJ2-3; possibly TRBD1 for D (5 bases). Per germline, CDR1 SEHNR and CDR2 FQNEAQ (reference sequence). Trimming stripped 5 bases from V and 4 bases from J, with 16 bases between. The length of the CDR3 is 15 residues. The CDR3 DNA follows: TGTGCCAGCAGCCTAGTGAAGGGGCCCTCAGATACGCAGTATTTT. Translated: CASSLVKGPSDTQYF.